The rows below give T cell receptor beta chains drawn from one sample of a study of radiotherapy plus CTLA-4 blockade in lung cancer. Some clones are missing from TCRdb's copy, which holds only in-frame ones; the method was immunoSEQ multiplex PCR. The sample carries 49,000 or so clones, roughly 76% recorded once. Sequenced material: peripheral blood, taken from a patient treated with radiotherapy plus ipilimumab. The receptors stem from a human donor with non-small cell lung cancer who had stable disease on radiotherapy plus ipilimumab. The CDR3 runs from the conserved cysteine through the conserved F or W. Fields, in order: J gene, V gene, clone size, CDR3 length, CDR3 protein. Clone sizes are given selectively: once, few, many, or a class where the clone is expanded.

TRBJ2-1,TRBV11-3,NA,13,CASSPRGGNEQFF
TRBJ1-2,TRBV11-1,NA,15,CASSPDLLSNYGYTF
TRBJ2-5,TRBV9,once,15,CASQRGPGRGETQYF
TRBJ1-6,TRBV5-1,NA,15,CASSLAPGNNSPLHF
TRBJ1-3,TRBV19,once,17,CASSRTQTGQPGNTIYF
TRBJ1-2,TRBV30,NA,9,CAWGGGYTF
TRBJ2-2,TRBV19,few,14,CASSIRSNTGELFF
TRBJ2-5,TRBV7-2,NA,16,CASSLSAVAGQETQYF
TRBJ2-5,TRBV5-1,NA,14,CASSLQGLQETQYF
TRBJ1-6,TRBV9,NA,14,CASSVGPEQSPLHF
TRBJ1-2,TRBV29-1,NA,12,CSLGGGEKGYTF
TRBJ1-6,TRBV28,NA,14,CASSFRIYNSPLHF
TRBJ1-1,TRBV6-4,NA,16,CASSDSGRGKHTEAFF
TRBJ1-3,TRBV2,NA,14,CASSVVLTGNTIYF
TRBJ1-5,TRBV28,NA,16,CASSFSTGGIGQPQHF
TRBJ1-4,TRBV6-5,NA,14,CASSSLTGVEKLFF
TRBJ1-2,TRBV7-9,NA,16,CASSLAPDRSDYGYTF
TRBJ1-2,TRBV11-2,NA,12,CASSLARYGYTF
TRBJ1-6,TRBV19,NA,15,CASSIGLQLNSPLHF
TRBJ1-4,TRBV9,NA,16,CASSVGYDGTNEKLFF
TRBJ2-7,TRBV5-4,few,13,CASSGTGPYEQYF
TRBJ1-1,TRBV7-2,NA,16,CAAKSFIGARDTEAFF
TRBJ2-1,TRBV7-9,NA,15,CASSRQGRLGNEQFF
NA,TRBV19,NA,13,CASSRGQIYEQYF
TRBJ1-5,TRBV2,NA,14,CASSAEGRNQPQHF
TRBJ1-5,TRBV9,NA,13,CASSVGGSQPQHF
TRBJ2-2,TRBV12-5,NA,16,CASGLRTGANTGELFF